One sample yielded the 24 T cell receptor beta chains listed below, sequenced in a study of OX40 agonist ivuxolimab in advanced cancers. The assay was immunoSEQ multiplex PCR, and TCRdb's table has in-frame clones only and misses some. The sample lists tens of thousands of clones; more than 70% were seen once. The input for sequencing was CD4+ or CD8+ T cells sorted from blood, taken in a trial of the OX40 agonist ivuxolimab. The receptor set was obtained from an adult with an advanced solid tumor such as melanoma, head and neck, liver or kidney cancer.

This sequence joins TRBV5-6 and TRBJ2-1; 9 nucleotides line up with TRBD2. The CDR3 totals 15 residues. V dropped 4 bases and J dropped 4; count of bases not matched to a gene: 6. Germline loops: CDR1 SGHDT, CDR2 YYEEEE. CDR3 DNA sequence: TGTGCCAGCAGCCAAACTAGCGGGCCGTACAATGAGCAGTTCTTC. Protein product: CASSQTSGPYNEQFF. Supplemented by reference TRBV5-6 and TRBJ2-1, the full variable domain reads DAGVTQSPTHLIKTRGQQVTLRCSPKSGHDTVSWYQQALGQGPQFIFQYYEEEERQRGNFPDRFSGHQFPNYSSELNVNALLLGDSALYLCASSQTSGPYNEQFFGPGTRLTVL.

The J gene is TRBJ2-6, the V gene TRBV5-1; D uncertain. Germline-derived CDR1 and CDR2 are SGHRS and YFSETQ. Trimming removed 0 bases from V and 0 bases from J, with 4 bases in between. The CDR3 spans 15 residues. The DNA of the CDR3 is TGCGCCAGCAGCTTGGAAAGCTCTGGGGCCAACGTCCTGACTTTC. This translates into CASSLESSGANVLTF.

V and J are TRBV2 and TRBJ2-5, with a tentative D call TRBD1 (6 bases). Germline V gives CDR1 SNHLY, CDR2 FYNNEI. V dropped 1 base and J dropped 2 bases, with 8 bases sitting between them. This CDR3 is built from 14 residues. CDR3 loop: CASSEDRAQETQYF. DNA of the CDR3: TGTGCCAGCAGTGAAGACAGGGCGCAAGAGACCCAGTACTTC.

V and J are TRBV13 and TRBJ2-2; 8 bases fit TRBD2. The CDR3 has 15 amino acids. Looked up from germline, CDR1 is PRHDT and CDR2 is FYEKMQ (reference sequence). V was clipped by 1 base and J by 6 bases; unmatched bases: 4. The chain's CDR3 is CASSLDRLASGELFF. The CDR3 DNA is TGTGCCAGCAGCTTAGATAGACTAGCGTCCGGGGAGCTGTTTTTT.

This clone was detected only once. This chain links TRBV20-1 with TRBJ2-1; D remains ambiguous. V gave up 1 base and J gave up 10 bases, with 8 bases separating them. Germline V gives CDR1 DFQATT, CDR2 SNEGSKA (reference sequence). This CDR3 is 11 amino acids long. CDR3 in amino acids: CSARGHREQFF. The CDR3 bases are TGCAGTGCTAGAGGCCATAGGGAGCAGTTCTTC.

This clone appeared a few times. The genes are TRBV6-6 and TRBJ2-7, with a weak D call TRBD2 (5 bases). The V gene's germline CDR1 is MNHNY and CDR2 SVGAGI (reference sequence). Trimming stripped 6 bases from V and 4 bases from J, with 19 bases between. This CDR3 contains 15 residues. The CDR3 reads CASRPRGEGGYEQYF. The CDR3 DNA is TGTGCCAGCAGACCCCGCGGAGAGGGCGGATACGAGCAGTACTTC.

This chain joins TRBV11-3 and TRBJ2-5; D is perhaps TRBD1 (5 bases). V was cut by 1 base and J by 5 bases, with 17 bases left in between. Germline V gene lookup returns CDR1 SGHNT and CDR2 YENEEA. The CDR3 is made up of 16 amino acids. CDR3 protein: CASSLGSRGPGETQYF. The CDR3 region has the DNA TGTGCCAGCAGCTTAGGGTCAAGGGGCCCAGGGGAGACCCAGTACTTC.

This clone was detected only once. The gene calls are TRBV9 and TRBJ1-3; D gene uncertain. Germline V gives CDR1 SGDLS, CDR2 YYNGEE. CDR3 length equals 14 residues. Trimming left V 0 bases short and J 0 bases short, with 4 bases between. The CDR3 DNA reads TGTGCCAGCAGCGTAGTATCCTCTGGAAACACCATATATTTT. It is translated as CASSVVSSGNTIYF. Drawing the rest from reference TRBV9 and TRBJ1-3, the complete variable domain is DSGVTQTPKHLITATGQRVTLRCSPRSGDLSVYWYQQSLDQGLQFLIQYYNGEERAKGNILERFSAQQFPDLHSELNLSSLELGDSALYFCASSVVSSGNTIYFGEGSWLTVV.

The genes are TRBV5-4 and TRBJ2-5; 14 bases line up with TRBD2. V was clipped by 3 bases and J by 6 bases; unmatched bases: 7. The CDR3 runs 16 residues. The V gene's germline CDR1 is SGHNT and CDR2 YYREEE (reference sequence). This chain's CDR3 is CASSSGTSGSTKTQYF. CDR3 DNA: TGTGCCAGCAGCTCCGGGACTAGCGGGAGTACGAAGACCCAGTACTTC.

The CDR3 nucleotides read TGTGCCAGCAGCTTAGCGGCGGGAGGATACAATGAGCAGTTCTTC. Translation: CASSLAAGGYNEQFF. The genes are TRBV7-3 and TRBJ2-1; TRBD2 matches 8 bases. CDR3 length: 15 amino acids. V lost 2 bases to trimming and J lost 4 bases; unmatched junction nucleotides: 4. Germline V gene data show CDR1 as SGHTA and CDR2 as FQGTGA. Together with reference TRBV7-3 and TRBJ2-1, the CDR3 gives the full variable domain: GAGVSQTPSNKVTEKGKYVELRCDPISGHTALYWYRQSLGQGPEFLIYFQGTGAADDSGLPNDRFFAVRPEGSVSTLKIQRTERGDSAVYLCASSLAAGGYNEQFFGPGTRLTVL.

The J gene is TRBJ1-4, the V gene TRBV5-5, with D perhaps TRBD1 (5 bases). The CDR3 totals 14 residues. The V and J ends lost 2 bases and 8 bases respectively, with 13 bases between them. The germline gives CDR1 SGHKS, CDR2 YYEKEE (reference sequence). CDR3 in amino acids: CASSFGGAQEKLFF. In nucleotides, the CDR3 is TGTGCCAGCAGCTTCGGAGGGGCGCAGGAAAAACTGTTTTTT.

The chain couples TRBV27 to TRBJ1-1; D gene ambiguous. This CDR3 contains 14 residues. The V end lost 3 bases, the J end lost 4 bases, and 12 bases lay between the germline ends. CDR1 and CDR2 from the germline V gene are MNHEY and SMNVEV (reference sequence). CDR3 in amino acids: CASSFGFGVTEAFF. The CDR3 DNA is TGTGCCAGCAGTTTCGGGTTCGGGGTCACTGAAGCTTTCTTT.

This chain links TRBV19 with TRBJ1-3; 8 positions match TRBD1. V shed 7 bases, J shed 9 bases, and the junction held 14 bases outside the gene matches. The CDR3 length is 15 residues. Germline V gene sequence: CDR1 LNHDA, CDR2 SQIVND (reference sequence). The CDR3 spells CASTLEDRDYATIYF. DNA of the CDR3: TGTGCCAGTACCCTCGAGGACAGGGATTATGCCACCATATATTTT.

This chain links TRBV18 with TRBJ1-3; D gene ambiguous. The CDR3 length is 15 residues. Trimming removed 3 bases from V and 0 bases from J, with 9 bases in between. The germline V gene has CDR1 KGHSH and CDR2 LQKENI. The DNA of the CDR3 is TGTGCCAGCTCACCTTGGCAGGACTCTGGAAACACCATATATTTT. Translating gives CASSPWQDSGNTIYF. Drawing the rest from reference TRBV18 and TRBJ1-3, the complete variable domain is NAGVMQNPRHLVRRRGQEARLRCSPMKGHSHVYWYRQLPEEGLKFMVYLQKENIIDESGMPKERFSAEFPKEGPSILRIQQVVRGDSAAYFCASSPWQDSGNTIYFGEGSWLTVV.

V gene TRBV10-1 combines with J gene TRBJ2-7, with 12 positions matching TRBD2. CDR3 length equals 20 residues. The germline V gene encodes CDR1 WNHNN and CDR2 SYGVQD (reference sequence). The V and J ends lost 3 bases and 4 bases, in that order; junction bases with no gene match: 19. CDR3 DNA sequence: TGCGCCAGCAGTGAAGGGCCTCTAGCGGGAGGGCCTGAGACCCCGTACGAGCAGTACTTC. Translation: CASSEGPLAGGPETPYEQYF.

The chain links TRBV6-1 to TRBJ1-2; TRBD1 matches at 9 bases. Unmatched junction bases numbered 10, after V lost 8 bases and J lost 6 bases. The CDR3 contains 14 residues. Germline values: CDR1 MNHNS, CDR2 SASEGT. CDR3 sequence reads: CASFRTGEFNGYTF. The CDR3, as DNA: TGTGCCAGCTTCCGGACAGGGGAGTTTAATGGCTACACCTTC.

The chain combines TRBV25-1 with TRBJ2-3; TRBD1 matches 8 bases. CDR1 is MGHDK, CDR2 SYGVNS, per germline. There are 13 residues in the CDR3. Trimming took 8 bases from V and 1 from J; bases not matched to a gene: 2. CDR3 coding DNA: TGTGCCAGCGGGGGACAGGGCACAGATACGCAGTATTTT. Translating gives CASGGQGTDTQYF.

The chain employs TRBV7-9 and TRBJ1-1; perhaps TRBD1 as D (6 bases). The CDR3 is made up of 16 amino acids. Germline-derived CDR1 and CDR2 are SEHNR and FQNEAQ (reference sequence). V was clipped by 5 bases and J by 3 bases, with 19 bases between them. CDR3 in amino acids: CASSSRAGVIDTEAFF. CDR3 nucleotides: TGTGCCAGCAGCAGCCGAGCAGGGGTAATCGACACTGAAGCTTTCTTT.

This CDR3 is CATSRDQGASTF. For the CDR3, the DNA is TGTGCCACCAGCAGAGATCAGGGGGCAAGCACCTTC. The rearrangement joins TRBV15 to TRBJ1-2, with 8 bases fitting TRBD1. Germline V gives CDR1 LNHNV, CDR2 YYDKDF (reference sequence). The trim removed 0 bases at V and 13 bases at J, leaving 4 bases unmatched. The CDR3 has 12 amino acids.

This clone was seen a single time. The chain recombines TRBV5-1 with TRBJ2-1; D is perhaps TRBD2 (7 bases). CDR1 SGHRS and CDR2 YFSETQ come from the germline V gene. V was clipped by 4 bases and J by 7 bases, with 15 bases between them. The CDR3 has 14 amino acids. For the CDR3, the DNA is TGCGCCAGCAGCCAAAGACGGGGGGCAAATGAGCAGTTCTTC. Translated, it gives CASSQRRGANEQFF.

The genes are TRBV7-2 and TRBJ2-5; TRBD2 matches at 9 bases. The CDR3 is 15 residues long. Trimming removed 4 bases from V and 0 bases from J; junction bases left unmatched: 3. Germline V gives CDR1 SGHTA, CDR2 FQGNSA. CDR3 sequence: CASSSLAGNQETQYF. The CDR3 DNA reads TGTGCCAGCAGCTCACTAGCGGGCAACCAAGAGACCCAGTACTTC. The complete variable domain, with remaining parts taken from reference TRBV7-2 and TRBJ2-5, reads GAGVSQSPSNKVTEKGKDVELRCDPISGHTALYWYRQSLGQGLEFLIYFQGNSAPDKSGLPSDRFSAERTGGSVSTLTIQRTQQEDSAVYLCASSSLAGNQETQYFGPGTRLLVL.

As regards this clone: This same CDR3 is encoded by further DNA sequences in the sample. The chain recombines TRBV29-1 with TRBJ2-7, with a weak D call TRBD1 (5 bases). Germline-derived CDR1 and CDR2 are SQVTM and ANQGSEA. The ends were cut back, 5 bases at V and 0 bases at J, with 8 bases in the middle. The CDR3 is made up of 12 amino acids. The CDR3 region is CSVRQGSYEQYF. The CDR3 DNA sequence: TGCAGCGTTCGTCAGGGCTCCTACGAGCAGTACTTC.

The chain links TRBV15 to TRBJ2-2; possible D gene TRBD1, 6 bases. CDR3 length equals 15 residues. Germline V gene data show CDR1 as LNHNV and CDR2 as YYDKDF (reference sequence). V was clipped by 5 bases and J by 0 bases, with 10 bases between them. The CDR3 loop is CATSSGTSNTGELFF. CDR3 in DNA: TGTGCCACCAGCTCCGGGACATCGAACACCGGGGAGCTGTTTTTT.

The V and J genes are TRBV7-9 and TRBJ2-1; no clear D. The CDR3 runs 16 residues. Per the germline V gene, CDR1 is SEHNR and CDR2 is FQNEAQ (reference sequence). V was clipped by 0 bases and J by 0 bases, with 9 bases between them. The CDR3: CASSLADSSSYNEQFF. In DNA form, the CDR3 reads TGTGCCAGCAGCTTAGCCGACTCCAGCTCCTACAATGAGCAGTTCTTC.